This record covers a single T cell receptor delta chain. Its antigen is not known. This DNA's translation differs at residue 9 from TCRdb's protein, which comes from a much larger clone; a read error is likely, and the protein shown is translated from the DNA. This entry comes from a study of γδ T cells in repeated Plasmodium falciparum infection. At the level of the study: Donors had four controlled P. falciparum NF54 infections over 644 days. Sampling occurred at baseline, pre-infection for selected infections, and 21 days post-infection. Study observations and caveats: Compared with Australian children, Malian Vdelta2-negative repertoires seemed more clonal, less diverse, less shared.

TCRdb used CATT to re-call clones from the multiplex PCR reads. The sample consists of 45,000 to 50,000 delta-chain clones, roughly 1.6% of them appearing once. In germline, CDR1 is TSWWSYY, CDR2 QGS. With 4 bases removed from V and 1 base from J, the gap between germline ends came to 13 bases. This CDR3 spans 16 amino acids. Vgamma9/Vdelta2+ and Vdelta2-negative gammadelta T cells were flow-sorted from PBMC for bulk sequencing. Sequences were obtained from gamma-delta T cells from blood. This TCR derives from a pool of human donors (malaria-infected and uninfected, not separated). The J gene is TRDJ2, the V gene TRDV1; D is unclear. CDR3 in amino acids: CALGGPFWVLTAQLFF. The CDR3 DNA sequence: TGTGCTCTTGGGGGCCCTTTTTGGGTTTTGACAGCACAACTCTTCTTT.